Sequencing of this T cell receptor (beta chain) was carried out in a study of T cell changes during pregnancy in multiple sclerosis. This table comes from immunoSEQ multiplex PCR, and its TCRdb copy is limited to in-frame clones, with some not included. The sample comprises around 24,000 clones, around nine tenths of which are singletons, and around 13% rests with the top ten. V trimming: 6 bases; J trimming: 8 bases; junction bases outside the gene matches: 10. Germline loops: CDR1 MDHEN, CDR2 SYDVKM. This CDR3 contains 15 residues. Sequencing used CD8+ T cells from peripheral blood mononuclear cells, obtained in the first trimester of pregnancy. The V and J genes are TRBV28 and TRBJ1-4, with 9 bases matching TRBD1. The sequence was obtained from a female donor in good health, enrolled as a control in a pregnancy study. This CDR3 is CASRETGGPNEKLFF. The CDR3 DNA follows: TGTGCCAGCAGAGAGACAGGGGGACCAAACGAAAAACTGTTTTTT.